The entry that follows covers one TCR beta chain sequence. What it recognizes is unknown. Germline trimming cut 1 base from V and 5 bases from J; bases unmatched to any gene: 6. The CDR3 is made up of 16 amino acids. CDR1 is SQVTM and CDR2 is ANQGSEA in the germline V gene. The sample originates from a study of shared clonotypes between healthy human individuals. CD8 memory pooled CD45RO+ cells and CCR7-negative CD45RA+ TemRA cells. Assay used: immunoSEQ multiplex PCR; TCRdb lists only in-frame clones, some missing. The table has about 320,000 clones, about nine tenths seen once; the top ten hold around 15%. General study points: When compared with the clonotypes that were shared by all four sorted-subset donors, the non-shared clonotypes turned out to have lower generation probabilities. Donors were few, which limited the genetic and exposure-history diversity represented. Naive CD4 clonotype sharing across a handful of donors was 4.5% to 6%.

Sequenced sample: memory CD8+ T cells sorted from blood. Subset meaning: CD45RO+ cells pooled with CCR7-negative TemRA cells. The source of this sequence is a man aged 18 to 30 in good health. V gene TRBV29-1 combines with J gene TRBJ2-1, with TRBD2 matching 12 bases. The CDR3 bases are TGCAGCGTTGAAGGGCTAGCGGGAGGGCCACACAATGAGCAGTTCTTC. Protein product: CSVEGLAGGPHNEQFF.